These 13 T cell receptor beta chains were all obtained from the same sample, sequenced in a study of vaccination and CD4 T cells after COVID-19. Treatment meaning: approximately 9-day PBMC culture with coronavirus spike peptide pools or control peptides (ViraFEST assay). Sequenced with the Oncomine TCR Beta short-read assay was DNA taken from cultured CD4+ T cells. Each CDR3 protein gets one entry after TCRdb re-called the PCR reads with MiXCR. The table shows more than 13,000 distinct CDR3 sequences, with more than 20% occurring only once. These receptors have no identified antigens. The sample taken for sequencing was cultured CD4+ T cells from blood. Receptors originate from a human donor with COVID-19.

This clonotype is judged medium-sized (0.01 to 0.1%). The CDR3 DNA reads TGTGCCAGCGGCGGACAGGGGAAGGTAGATGGCTACACCTTC. This sequence encodes CASGGQGKVDGYTF. The chain combines TRBV27 with TRBJ1-2; TRBD1 matches at 9 bases. From germline, CDR1 is MNHEY and CDR2 SMNVEV (reference sequence). Trimming took 8 bases from V and 6 from J; bases not matched to a gene: 10. The CDR3 sequence is 14 residues long.

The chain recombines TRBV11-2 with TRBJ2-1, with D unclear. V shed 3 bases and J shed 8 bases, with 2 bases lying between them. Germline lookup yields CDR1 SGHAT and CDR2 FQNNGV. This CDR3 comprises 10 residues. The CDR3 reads CASSFHEQFF. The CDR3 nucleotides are TGTGCCAGCAGCTTTCATGAGCAGTTCTTC.

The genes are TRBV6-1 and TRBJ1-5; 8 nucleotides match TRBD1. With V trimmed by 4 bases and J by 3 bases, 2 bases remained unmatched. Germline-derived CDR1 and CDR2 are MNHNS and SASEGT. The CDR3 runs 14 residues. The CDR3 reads CASSGTGLNQPQHF. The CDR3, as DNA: TGTGCCAGCAGTGGGACAGGGCTCAATCAGCCCCAGCATTTT.

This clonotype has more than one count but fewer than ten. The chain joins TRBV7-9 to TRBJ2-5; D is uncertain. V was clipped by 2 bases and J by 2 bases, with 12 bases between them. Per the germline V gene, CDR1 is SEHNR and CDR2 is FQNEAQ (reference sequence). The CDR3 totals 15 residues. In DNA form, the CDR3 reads TGTGCCAGCAGCTTAATTGCTCCCACACAAGAGACCCAGTACTTC. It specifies CASSLIAPTQETQYF.

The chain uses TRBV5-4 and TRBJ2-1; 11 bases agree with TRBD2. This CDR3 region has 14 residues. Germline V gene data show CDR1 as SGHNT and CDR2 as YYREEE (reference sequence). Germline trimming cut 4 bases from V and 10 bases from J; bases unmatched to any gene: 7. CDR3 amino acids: CASSQPLAGGEQFF. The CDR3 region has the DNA TGTGCCAGCAGCCAGCCTCTAGCGGGGGGCGAGCAGTTCTTC.

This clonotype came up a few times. The CDR3 here is CASSKALSGQPQHF. CDR3 nucleotide sequence: TGCGCCAGCAGTAAGGCCCTTTCCGGTCAGCCCCAGCATTTT. The chain combines TRBV10-2 with TRBJ1-5; D gene unclear. This CDR3 contains 14 residues. V lost 5 bases and J lost 6, with 14 bases in between. CDR1 is WSHSY, CDR2 SAAADI, per germline.

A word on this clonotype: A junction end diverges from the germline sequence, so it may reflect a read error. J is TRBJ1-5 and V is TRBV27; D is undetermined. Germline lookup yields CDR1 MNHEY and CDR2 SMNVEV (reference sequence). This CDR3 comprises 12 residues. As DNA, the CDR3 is TGTGCCGGCAGTTTCGTTGGTCAGCCCCAGCATTTT. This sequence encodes CAGSFVGQPQHF.

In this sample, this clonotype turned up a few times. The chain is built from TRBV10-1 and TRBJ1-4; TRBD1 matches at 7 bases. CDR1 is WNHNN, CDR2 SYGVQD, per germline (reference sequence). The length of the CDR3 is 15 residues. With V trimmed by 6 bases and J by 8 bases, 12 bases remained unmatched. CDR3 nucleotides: TGCGCCAGCAGGGATCTCCGGGACAGCCGAGAAAAACTGTTTTTT. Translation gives CASRDLRDSREKLFF.

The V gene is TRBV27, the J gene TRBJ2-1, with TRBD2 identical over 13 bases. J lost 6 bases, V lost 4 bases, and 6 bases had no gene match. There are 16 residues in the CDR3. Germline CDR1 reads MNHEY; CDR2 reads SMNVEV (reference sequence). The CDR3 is CASSSRLAGGFNEQFF. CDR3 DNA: TGTGCCAGCAGTTCGCGACTAGCGGGGGGTTTCAATGAGCAGTTCTTC.

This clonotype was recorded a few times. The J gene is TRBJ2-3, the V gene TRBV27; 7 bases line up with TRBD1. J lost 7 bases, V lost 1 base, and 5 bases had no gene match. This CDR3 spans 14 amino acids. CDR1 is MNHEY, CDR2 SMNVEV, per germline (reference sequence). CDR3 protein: CASSLFRDRYTQYF. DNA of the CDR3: TGTGCCAGCAGTTTATTCCGGGACAGATATACGCAGTATTTT.

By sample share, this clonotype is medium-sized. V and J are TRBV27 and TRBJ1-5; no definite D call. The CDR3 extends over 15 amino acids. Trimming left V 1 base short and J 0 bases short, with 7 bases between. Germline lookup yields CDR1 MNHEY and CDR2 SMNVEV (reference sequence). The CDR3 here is CASSLYGYSNQPQHF. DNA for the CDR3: TGTGCCAGCAGTTTATACGGATATAGCAATCAGCCCCAGCATTTT.

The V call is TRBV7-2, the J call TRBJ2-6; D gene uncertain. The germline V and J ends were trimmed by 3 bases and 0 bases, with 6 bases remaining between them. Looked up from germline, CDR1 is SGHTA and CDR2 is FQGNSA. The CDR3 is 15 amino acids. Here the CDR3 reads CASSLQSSGANVLTF. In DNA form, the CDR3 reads TGTGCCAGCAGCTTGCAGAGCTCTGGGGCCAACGTCCTGACTTTC.

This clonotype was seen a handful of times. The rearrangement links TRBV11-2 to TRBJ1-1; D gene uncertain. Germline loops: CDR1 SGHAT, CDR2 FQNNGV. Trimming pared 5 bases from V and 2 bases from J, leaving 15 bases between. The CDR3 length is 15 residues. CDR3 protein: CASSPTGRTNTEAFF. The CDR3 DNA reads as TGTGCCAGCAGCCCGACGGGTAGGACTAACACTGAAGCTTTCTTT.